These 11 T cell receptor beta chains originate from one sample sequenced in a study of CD8+ T cells in alopecia areata. RNA extraction was followed by reverse transcription into cDNA, which acted as the sequencing template. Method: immunoSEQ multiplex PCR; TCRdb's copy keeps in-frame clones and lacks some. Here the sample spans about 39,000 clones, around 71% being singletons. As for treatment: oral pan-JAK inhibitor, 5-10 mg twice daily. This specimen was CD8+ T cells sorted from blood, taken at week 4, from a patient treated with tofacitinib. All receptors come from a human donor with alopecia areata.

This clone was counted a few times. CDR3 loop: CASSFGQGPYEQYF. As DNA, the CDR3 is TGTGCCAGTAGTTTCGGACAGGGACCATACGAGCAGTACTTC. The rearrangement uses TRBV19 and TRBJ2-7; 8 positions agree with TRBD1. Losses at the gene ends were 5 bases for V and 4 bases for J; bases not matched to a gene: 7. CDR1 and CDR2 (germline): LNHDA, SQIVND (reference sequence). This CDR3 is built from 14 residues.

The rearrangement joins TRBV29-1 to TRBJ2-1, with D perhaps TRBD2 (6 bases). V was shortened by 3 bases and J by 3 bases, with 12 bases between the two germline ends. This CDR3 spans 14 amino acids. Germline-derived CDR1 and CDR2 are SQVTM and ANQGSEA. The CDR3, as DNA: TGCAGCGTTGAGAGTGGGGGGAGCTACAATGAGCAGTTCTTC. This translates into CSVESGGSYNEQFF.

The chain couples TRBV29-1 to TRBJ1-2; D is unclear. CDR3 length equals 14 residues. The germline CDR1 and CDR2 sequences are SQVTM and ANQGSEA. V lost 1 base and J 1 base, leaving 10 bases between the germline ends. The CDR3 here is CSVEGQADNYGYTF. CDR3 bases: TGCAGCGTTGAAGGCCAGGCCGATAACTATGGCTACACCTTC.

The rearrangement uses TRBV6-5 and TRBJ2-3; no reliable D call. V dropped 5 bases and J dropped 5 bases, with 11 bases sitting between them. The germline CDR1 and CDR2 sequences are MNHEY and SVGAGI. The CDR3 covers 13 residues. Here the CDR3 DNA reads TGTGCCAGCAGTCCCTGGACGGAAGATACGCAGTATTTT. This sequence encodes CASSPWTEDTQYF.

This chain links TRBV2 with TRBJ1-2; maybe TRBD1 (5 bases). The germline gives CDR1 SNHLY, CDR2 FYNNEI. The CDR3 is made up of 11 amino acids. Trimming removed 7 bases from V and 4 bases from J, with 7 bases in between. CDR3 sequence reads: CASKGIYGYTF. CDR3 DNA sequence: TGTGCCAGCAAGGGGATCTATGGCTACACCTTC.

The rearrangement joins TRBV29-1 to TRBJ1-2; the match to TRBD1 covers 8 bases. CDR3 length: 13 residues. Trimming cost V 4 bases and J 7 bases; bases outside gene matches: 8. The germline V gene encodes CDR1 SQVTM and CDR2 ANQGSEA. For the CDR3, the DNA is TGCAGCGTTGCCGACAGGGGTGTTGGTGGCTACACCTTC. Translating gives CSVADRGVGGYTF.

The chain employs TRBV30 and TRBJ1-1; D not certain. V was trimmed by 5 bases and J by 5 bases, leaving 9 bases between them. The CDR3 has 11 residues. CDR1 is GTSNPN, CDR2 SVGIG, per germline (reference sequence). The CDR3 loop reads CAWGRGTEAFF. Here the CDR3 DNA reads TGTGCCTGGGGCCGAGGGACTGAAGCTTTCTTT.

Only a few counts were recorded for this clone. The CDR3 here is CASNPGTVSDEQFF. Here the CDR3 DNA reads TGTGCCAGCAACCCCGGGACAGTTTCGGATGAGCAGTTCTTC. The rearrangement uses TRBV7-6 and TRBJ2-1, with TRBD1 matching over 7 bases. Germline assignment: CDR1 SGHVS and CDR2 FNYEAQ. With 7 bases clipped from V and 8 bases from J, the junction kept 11 bases outside the gene matches. The CDR3 loop spans 14 amino acids.

The chain combines TRBV5-1 with TRBJ2-1, with TRBD2 identical over 8 bases. This CDR3 is built from 14 residues. V lost 7 bases and J lost 4; bases outside the gene matches: 7. Per the germline V gene, CDR1 is SGHRS and CDR2 is YFSETQ. The CDR3 reads CASREGAGYNEQFF. The CDR3, as DNA: TGCGCCAGCCGGGAGGGAGCGGGTTACAATGAGCAGTTCTTC.

The chain employs TRBV15 and TRBJ1-1; 8 nucleotides line up with TRBD1. CDR1 and CDR2 (germline): LNHNV, YYDKDF (reference sequence). V lost 10 bases, J lost 7 bases, and 8 bases stayed unmatched. The CDR3 runs to 12 residues. In DNA, the CDR3 is TGTGCCAGCTCGAGGGGACAGGTTGAAGCTTTCTTT. It codes for CASSRGQVEAFF.

The J gene is TRBJ2-2, the V gene TRBV30; no reliable D call. V gave up 0 bases and J gave up 2 bases, with 7 bases separating them. This CDR3 comprises 14 residues. Germline CDR1 GTSNPN, CDR2 SVGIG (reference sequence). CDR3 nucleotides: TGTGCCTGGAGTGTAAGCTTAAACACCGGGGAGCTGTTTTTT. Protein: CAWSVSLNTGELFF.